This T cell receptor beta chain was recorded in a study of blood T cell repertoires in COVID-19 (dated by TCRdb to 2019 to 2021). With respect to the entire study: Samples from collaborators originated in the United States, Italy and Spain and spanned both the acute and convalescent phases of COVID-19. The prospective study material was composed of cDNA or gDNA derived from T cells, B-cell-depleted T cells, or PBMCs. The dataset comprised deeply sampled blood TCRbeta repertoires from subjects exposed to, actively infected with, or recovered from COVID-19. A freely available public database, intended as a resource for researchers studying the immune response to SARS-CoV-2, is where the repertoires were released. Samples were obtained from the ongoing ImmuneRACE study (first 160 participants) and from 1,254 subjects provided by 6 global collaborators. The sample metadata nearly always contained a de-identified subject ID, COVID-19 status, age in years and sex. Where available, HLA class I and class II types were taken from metadata supplied by the sample provider and were not determined by assay-based typing.

Whole blood was collected in K2EDTA tubes by collaborating institutions according to the institutions' own protocols. For TCRbeta analysis, collaborator samples were shipped as frozen whole blood, as isolated PBMCs, or as DNA extracted from either sample type. A remark on this clone: Its antigen specificity is not known. No base-level quality is on record; no much larger clone is a single base apart. Other DNA sequences within the sample encode an identical CDR3.

The immunoSEQ Assay, a bias-controlled multiplex PCR, was used to amplify TCRbeta CDR3 regions from genomic DNA. On the study's bioinformatics: Within the assay, amplification of reference gene primers was used to estimate how many nucleated cells each sample contained. To quantify the absolute abundance of each unique TCRbeta CDR3 rearrangement, sequence reads were collapsed and filtered. For each sample, productive Simpson clonality was calculated by taking the square root of Simpson's diversity index across productive rearrangements. TCRdb stores this immuneACCESS table with in-frame sequences only. Part of the clones is absent; in the studies checked, under half of the shortfall reflects unresolved V genes, and no reason is known for the rest. V and J calls and clone size are copied from that table; D and trimming were computed from the DNA. The sample records 200,000 to 250,000 clones, about 82% of which are singletons. Jointly, the top ten make up roughly 12% of the sample.

CDR1 and CDR2 are read off the germline V gene (reference sequence) as SGHKS and YYEKEE. Germline trimming: 0 bases from V, 2 bases from J; junction bases outside gene matches: 2. Its CDR3 holds 15 amino acids, cysteine through phenylalanine. The read is trimmed to its CDR3 DNA, 45 bases read in frame from base 1. Paper-wide results and their limitations: The amount of clinical and demographic metadata varied by source and participant and was provided uncurated.

The V and J genes are TRBV5-5 and TRBJ2-1; 7 of the junction bases match TRBD1. Material: peripheral blood. The sequence was collected from a man older than 75 with acute or convalescent COVID-19. The nucleotide sequence is given as TGTGCCAGCAGCTTGGGACAGGGCCCCTACAATGAGCAGTTCTTC. It is translated as CASSLGQGPYNEQFF. Full variable domain (CDR3 extended with the reference TRBV5-5 and TRBJ2-1 proteins): DAGVTQSPTHLIKTRGQQVTLRCSPISGHKSVSWYQQVLGQGPQFIFQYYEKEERGRGNFPDRFSARQFPNYSSELNVNALLLGDSALYLCASSLGQGPYNEQFFGPGTRLTVL.